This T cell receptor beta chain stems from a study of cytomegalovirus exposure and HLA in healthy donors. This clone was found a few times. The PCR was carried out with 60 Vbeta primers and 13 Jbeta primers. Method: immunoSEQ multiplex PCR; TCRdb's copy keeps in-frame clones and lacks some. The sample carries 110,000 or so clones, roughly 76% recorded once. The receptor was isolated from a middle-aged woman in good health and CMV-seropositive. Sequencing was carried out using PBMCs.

CDR3 sequence (DNA): TGTGCAACTGGACTAGGGAACACTGAAGCTTTCTTT. It translates to CATGLGNTEAFF. This chain uses TRBV12-2 with TRBJ1-1. TRBV12-2 is noted as a pseudogene. CDR3 size: 12 residues.